These 27 T cell receptor beta chains were sequenced from one sample in a study of blood T cell repertoires in COVID-19 (dated by TCRdb to between 2020 and 2021). The library was prepared using the immunoSEQ multiplex PCR assay. The clones in this table, taken by TCRdb from immuneACCESS, are in-frame only. Not every clone is retained; where verified, under half of the shortfall comes from an unresolved V gene, and the cause of the rest is unknown. For this sample there are hundreds of thousands of clones; 70% to 90% appear just once. The ten most abundant clones make up about 8.2% of the sample. Sequenced sample: peripheral blood. Every receptor here comes from a woman between 45 and 60 years old with COVID-19, enrolled during active disease.

CDR3 amino acids: CASSLVPGFSTEAFF. CDR3 in DNA: TGTGCCAGCAGCTTGGTGCCAGGTTTTAGCACTGAAGCTTTCTTT. The chain carries TRBV5-8 and TRBJ1-1; D call uncertain. Trimming removed 0 bases from V and 4 bases from J, with 13 bases in between. The CDR3 is made up of 15 amino acids. The germline V gene has CDR1 SGHTS and CDR2 YDEGEE.

The chain links TRBV7-2 to TRBJ1-2; the D gene is possibly TRBD1 (5 bases). This CDR3 spans 13 amino acids. V gave up 2 bases and J gave up 4 bases, with 8 bases separating them. Germline V gene data show CDR1 as SGHTA and CDR2 as FQGNSA. This CDR3 reads CASSLSGLYGYTF. The CDR3 DNA reads TGTGCCAGCAGCTTATCAGGGCTCTATGGCTACACCTTC.

CDR3 loop: CASKGGGTYWETQYF. The CDR3 DNA reads as TGTGCCAGCAAAGGCGGGGGGACCTATTGGGAGACCCAGTACTTC. The chain combines TRBV2 with TRBJ2-5; 8 bases match TRBD2. Germline V gene lookup returns CDR1 SNHLY and CDR2 FYNNEI. The CDR3 covers 15 residues. The ends lost 7 bases at V and 5 bases at J; junction bases unmatched: 12.

This rearrangement joins TRBV3-1 (or the pseudogene TRBV3-2) to TRBJ1-1; 8 bases align to TRBD1. This CDR3 has 13 amino acids. The germline gives CDR1 LGHDT, CDR2 YNNKEL (reference sequence). Germline trimming cut 4 bases from V and 4 bases from J; bases unmatched to any gene: 2. CDR3 DNA: TGTGCCAGCAGCCTACAGGGGGGCACTGAAGCTTTCTTT. It translates to CASSLQGGTEAFF.

CDR3 coding DNA: TGTGCCAGCAGTATGACTAGCGGGGGGAACACCGGGGAGCTGTTTTTT. Residues: CASSMTSGGNTGELFF. The chain carries TRBV11-1 and TRBJ2-2, with 12 bases aligning to TRBD2. There are 16 residues in the CDR3. Germline-derived CDR1 and CDR2 are SGHAT and FQDESV (reference sequence). The J segment lost 1 base and the V segment lost 6 bases, leaving 3 bases of the junction unmatched.

The chain joins TRBV2 to TRBJ2-7; 14 bases are shared with TRBD2. V shed 6 bases, J shed 7 bases, and the junction held 8 bases outside the gene matches. This CDR3 spans 15 amino acids. Germline CDR1 and CDR2: SNHLY and FYNNEI. The CDR3 loop is CASRVLGLAGEEQYF. CDR3 DNA sequence: TGTGCCAGCAGGGTTCTGGGACTAGCGGGGGAAGAGCAGTACTTC. Full variable domain (missing parts from reference TRBV2 and TRBJ2-7): EPEVTQTPSHQVTQMGQEVILRCVPISNHLYFYWYRQILGQKVEFLVSFYNNEISEKSEIFDDQFSVERPDGSNFTLKIRSTKLEDSAMYFCASRVLGLAGEEQYFGPGTRLTVT.

V and J are TRBV6-1 and TRBJ1-3, with D maybe TRBD1 (5 bases). CDR3 length: 14 amino acids. Trimming left V 2 bases short and J 3 bases short, with 8 bases between. Germline lookup yields CDR1 MNHNS and CDR2 SASEGT. CDR3 residues: CASSEQGGGNTIYF. The CDR3 DNA reads TGTGCCAGCAGTGAACAGGGAGGTGGAAACACCATATATTTT.

In nucleotides, the CDR3 is TGCGCCAGCAGCCAAATTTTTGACAGGGCTAACTATGGCTACACCTTC. The encoded protein is CASSQIFDRANYGYTF. The chain uses TRBV4-1 and TRBJ1-2; 7 positions match TRBD1. There are 16 residues in the CDR3. J was trimmed by 0 bases and V by 2 bases; bases with no gene match: 6. Germline loops: CDR1 MGHRA, CDR2 YSYEKL.

The rearrangement joins TRBV5-1 to TRBJ2-3; a possible D gene is TRBD2 (6 bases). V lost 4 bases and J 2 bases, leaving 11 bases between the germline ends. This CDR3 has 14 residues. CDR1 and CDR2 from the germline V gene are SGHRS and YFSETQ. CDR3 nucleotides: TGCGCCAGCAGCGCTACTAGCCCCACAGATACGCAGTATTTT. Its protein product is CASSATSPTDTQYF.

V gene TRBV4-1 combines with J gene TRBJ2-2; D perhaps matches TRBD1 (5 bases). V was pared by 4 bases and J by 5 bases, with 11 bases between. CDR3 length equals 14 residues. The germline V gene encodes CDR1 MGHRA and CDR2 YSYEKL. DNA of the CDR3: TGCGCCAGCAGCCTAAGCCAGGGAACCGGGGAGCTGTTTTTT. Translating gives CASSLSQGTGELFF.

The J gene is TRBJ1-1, the V gene TRBV21-1; the D segment call TRBD1 is taken from the table without a DNA check. TRBV21-1 is noted as a pseudogene. This CDR3 has 21 residues. The CDR3 loop is CASSTYRGLTGPHPMNTEAFF. The CDR3 region has the DNA TGTGCCAGCAGCACCTACCGAGGGCTTACAGGGCCCCATCCCATGAACACTGAAGCTTTCTTT.

The rearrangement joins TRBV11-2 to TRBJ1-4; a weak D match, TRBD1 (6 bases). Trimming pared 5 bases from V and 4 bases from J, leaving 11 bases between. The CDR3 covers 14 residues. The germline CDR1 and CDR2 sequences are SGHAT and FQNNGV. CDR3 in amino acids: CASSPTGRNEKLFF. The CDR3 nucleotides read TGTGCCAGCAGCCCGACAGGTCGTAATGAAAAACTGTTTTTT.

A remark on this clone: At one boundary the junction diverges from the germline segment, which might be a read error. The chain joins TRBV7-3 to TRBJ2-7; 7 nucleotides agree with TRBD1. The CDR3 loop spans 14 amino acids. CDR1 is SGHTA and CDR2 is FQGTGA in the germline V gene. The CDR3 coding sequence is TGTGCCAGCATCTTACACAGGGGCCGGGCCGAGCAGTACTTC. It yields the protein CASILHRGRAEQYF.

A single count supports this clone. The chain joins TRBV30 to TRBJ2-5; 8 nucleotides align to TRBD1. J lost 5 bases, V lost 3 bases, and 5 bases had no gene match. The CDR3 has 13 amino acids. Germline assignment: CDR1 GTSNPN and CDR2 SVGIG (reference sequence). The CDR3, as DNA: TGTGCCTGGAGCTCCAGGACAGGGGAGACCCAGTACTTC. Amino acids: CAWSSRTGETQYF.

The chain links TRBV28 to TRBJ2-5; 8 bases fit TRBD2. The CDR3 length is 12 residues. Germline V gene data show CDR1 as MDHEN and CDR2 as SYDVKM. The trim removed 1 base at V and 14 bases at J, leaving 6 bases unmatched. Here the CDR3 DNA reads TGTGCCAGCAGTTTATACAGCGGGGGCGTTTACTTC. This encodes CASSLYSGGVYF.

V and J are TRBV5-1 and TRBJ2-1; D perhaps matches TRBD2 (5 bases). Germline CDR1 reads SGHRS; CDR2 reads YFSETQ. CDR3 size: 13 residues. Trimming took 2 bases from V and 10 from J, leaving 13 bases between them. The CDR3 spells CASSFLTTKEQFF. CDR3 sequence (DNA): TGCGCCAGCAGCTTTTTGACTACCAAGGAGCAGTTCTTC.

This clone appeared a few times. The V gene is TRBV21-1, the J gene TRBJ1-5; TRBD1, the table's D call, was not compared with the DNA. TRBV21-1 is termed a pseudogene. The CDR3 has 19 amino acids. The CDR3 nucleotides read TGTGCCAGCAGCAAAGGACGGGACAGGGGGAACTGCGGCAATCAGCCCCAGCATTTT. Its translation is CASSKGRDRGNCGNQPQHF.

The V gene is TRBV12-3 or TRBV12-4, the J gene TRBJ1-3, with TRBD1 matching over 7 bases. This CDR3 spans 12 amino acids. The ends lost 10 bases at V and 3 bases at J; junction bases unmatched: 3. The CDR3 here is CAIRQGGNTIYF. As DNA, the CDR3 is TGTGCCATTCGACAGGGTGGAAACACCATATATTTT.

V gene TRBV9 combines with J gene TRBJ1-1, with a tentative D call TRBD1 (5 bases). Deletions cut 0 bases from V and 7 bases from J, with 13 bases between. The CDR3 has 14 residues. The germline V gene has CDR1 SGDLS and CDR2 YYNGEE. DNA of the CDR3: TGTGCCAGCAGCGTAGGAGGAGGGGCCGGTGAAGCTTTCTTT. Translating gives CASSVGGGAGEAFF.

The chain carries TRBV30 and TRBJ1-4; no firm D call. This CDR3 contains 14 residues. The germline CDR1 and CDR2 sequences are GTSNPN and SVGIG (reference sequence). The V gene lost 4 bases and the J gene lost 8 bases, with 17 bases spanning the gap. The CDR3 DNA is TGTGCCTGGAAGGGAGACCCAGTGGGAGAAAAACTGTTTTTT. Translated, it gives CAWKGDPVGEKLFF.

The chain links TRBV2 to TRBJ2-3; 7 bases agree with TRBD1. Germline assignment: CDR1 SNHLY and CDR2 FYNNEI. The CDR3 has 15 amino acids. V lost 8 bases and J lost 1; bases outside the gene matches: 9. This CDR3 reads CASFGRDRGTDTQYF. The CDR3 DNA follows: TGTGCCAGCTTCGGCCGGGACAGAGGCACAGATACGCAGTATTTT.

The chain is built from TRBV30 and TRBJ1-4, with 8 bases lining up with TRBD1. The CDR3 is 15 amino acids. V was pared by 2 bases and J by 6 bases, with 8 bases of the junction left unmatched. The germline CDR1 and CDR2 sequences are GTSNPN and SVGIG (reference sequence). Here the CDR3 DNA reads TGTGCCTGGAGTTCTCCCGGGACAGGCCATGAAAAACTGTTTTTT. It specifies CAWSSPGTGHEKLFF.

This rearrangement joins TRBV5-1 to TRBJ2-1, with no clear D. CDR3 length: 12 amino acids. V gave up 4 bases and J gave up 9 bases, with 11 bases separating them. Per the germline V gene, CDR1 is SGHRS and CDR2 is YFSETQ. CDR3 sequence reads: CASSPESGEQFF. For the CDR3, the DNA is TGCGCCAGCAGCCCCGAATCGGGTGAGCAGTTCTTC. Based on the CDR3 plus reference TRBV5-1 and TRBJ2-1, the full variable domain is KAGVTQTPRYLIKTRGQQVTLSCSPISGHRSVSWYQQTPGQGLQFLFEYFSETQRNKGNFPGRFSGRQFSNSRSEMNVSTLELGDSALYLCASSPESGEQFFGPGTRLTVL.

The chain's CDR3 is CASSYWGGDGELFF. For the CDR3, the DNA is TGTGCCAGTAGCTATTGGGGGGGTGATGGGGAGCTGTTTTTT. The chain joins TRBV19 to TRBJ2-2; the match to TRBD2 covers 7 bases. The V segment lost 6 bases and the J segment 8 bases; nucleotides outside the gene matches: 9. CDR3 length: 14 residues. Germline CDR1 and CDR2: LNHDA and SQIVND (reference sequence).

The rearrangement uses TRBV6-5 and TRBJ2-3; 14 positions match TRBD2. The length of the CDR3 is 15 residues. V dropped 6 bases and J dropped 4; count of bases not matched to a gene: 3. CDR1 is MNHEY and CDR2 is SVGAGI in the germline V gene. The CDR3 DNA follows: TGTGCCAGCAGGTGGGGACTAGCGGGGGCAGATACGCAGTATTTT. Protein sequence: CASRWGLAGADTQYF.

The rearrangement joins TRBV20-1 to TRBJ1-1, with unresolved D. Germline CDR1 reads DFQATT; CDR2 reads SNEGSKA (reference sequence). With 3 bases removed from V and 7 bases from J, the gap between germline ends came to 9 bases. There are 11 residues in the CDR3. As DNA, the CDR3 is TGCAGTGCTAGGGGAGACAATGAAGCTTTCTTT. Translating it yields CSARGDNEAFF.

The chain links TRBV7-2 to TRBJ2-1; D is ambiguous. The CDR3 sequence is 12 residues long. V lost 6 bases to trimming and J lost 10 bases, with 13 bases between them. Germline CDR1 and CDR2: SGHTA and FQGNSA. Here the CDR3 DNA reads TGTGCCAGCAGTCACGTTGACTCCGAGCAGTTCTTC. It is translated as CASSHVDSEQFF.